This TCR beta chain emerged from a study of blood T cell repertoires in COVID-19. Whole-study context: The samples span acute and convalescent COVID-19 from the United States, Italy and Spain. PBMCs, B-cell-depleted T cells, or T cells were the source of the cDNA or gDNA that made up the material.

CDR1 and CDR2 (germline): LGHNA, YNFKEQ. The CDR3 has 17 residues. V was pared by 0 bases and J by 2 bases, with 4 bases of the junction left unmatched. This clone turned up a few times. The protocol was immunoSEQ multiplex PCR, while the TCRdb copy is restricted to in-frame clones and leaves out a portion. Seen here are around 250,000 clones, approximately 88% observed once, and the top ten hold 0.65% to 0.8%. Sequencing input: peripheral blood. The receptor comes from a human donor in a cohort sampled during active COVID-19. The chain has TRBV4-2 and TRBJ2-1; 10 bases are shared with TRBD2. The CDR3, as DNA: TGTGCCAGCAGCCAAGATCCAGCGGGAGGGGCCTACAATGAGCAGTTCTTC. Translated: CASSQDPAGGAYNEQFF.